This is a list of T cell receptor beta chains from one sample in a study of response to subunit inactivated influenza vaccine. MiXCR, run by TCRdb on the RT-PCR reads, gives a single entry per CDR3 protein. This table holds approximately 230,000 distinct CDR3 sequences, 12% found once. Source: non-naive T cells sorted from PBMCs, taken roughly 2 weeks before vaccination. These receptors all come from a man over 45 who received an inactivated influenza vaccine. The CDR3 runs from the conserved cysteine through the conserved F or W. The order of the fields is D gene, V gene, J gene, clone size, CDR3 protein, CDR3 DNA. D genes are given only for firm matches. The size entry is marked missing in some rows and otherwise reads once, few, many or a size class.

-,TRBV7-9,TRBJ1-1,many,CASSFQGVRTTEAFF,TGTGCCAGCAGCTTTCAGGGCGTCCGGACCACTGAAGCTTTCTTT
-,TRBV7-2,TRBJ2-7,-,CASSLDPGVVYEQYF,TGTGCCAGCAGCTTAGACCCGGGAGTAGTCTACGAGCAGTACTTC
-,TRBV9,TRBJ1-2,few,CASSVDPESYWFTF,TGTGCCAGCAGCGTAGACCCAGAATCCTACTGGTTTACCTTC
TRBD1,TRBV7-8,TRBJ1-6,many,CASSLPGGRNSPLHF,TGTGCCAGCAGCCTACCAGGGGGCCGGAATTCACCCCTCCACTTT
-,TRBV30,TRBJ2-3,few,CAWSVHGGHTQYF,TGTGCCTGGAGTGTACACGGGGGGCATACGCAGTATTTT
-,TRBV20-1,TRBJ2-3,-,CSAIRADTQYF,TGCAGTGCTATAAGGGCAGATACGCAGTATTTT
TRBD1,TRBV20-1,TRBJ1-4,few,CSSRTGTGLGEKLFF,TGCAGTTCTAGAACGGGGACAGGGTTGGGTGAAAAACTGTTTTTT
-,TRBV5-1,TRBJ2-3,-,CASSAERSTDTQYF,TGCGCCAGCAGCGCGGAGAGGAGCACAGATACGCAGTATTTT
TRBD1,TRBV6-5,TRBJ1-1,few,CASSYSQGGGQAFF,TGTGCCAGCAGTTACTCACAGGGGGGAGGTCAGGCTTTCTTT
TRBD1,TRBV7-9,TRBJ2-5,-,CASSLIQGGETQYF,TGTGCCAGCAGCTTAATACAGGGGGGAGAGACCCAGTACTTC
-,TRBV6-1,TRBJ2-3,many,CASRIGDGVTDTQYF,TGTGCCAGCAGGATTGGGGACGGGGTCACAGATACGCAGTATTTT